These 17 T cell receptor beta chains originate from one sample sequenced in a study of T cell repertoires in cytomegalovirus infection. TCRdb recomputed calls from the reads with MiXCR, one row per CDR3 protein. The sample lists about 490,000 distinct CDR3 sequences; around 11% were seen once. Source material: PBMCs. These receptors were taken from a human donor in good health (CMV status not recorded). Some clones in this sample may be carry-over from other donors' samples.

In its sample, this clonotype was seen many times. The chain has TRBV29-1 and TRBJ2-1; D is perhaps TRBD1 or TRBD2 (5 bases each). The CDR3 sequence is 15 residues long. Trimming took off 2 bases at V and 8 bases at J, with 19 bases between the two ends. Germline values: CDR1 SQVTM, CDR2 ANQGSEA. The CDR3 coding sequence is TGCAGCGTTGAAAAGGGGCCTGAGATGAGGGATGAGCAGTTCTTC. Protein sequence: CSVEKGPEMRDEQFF.

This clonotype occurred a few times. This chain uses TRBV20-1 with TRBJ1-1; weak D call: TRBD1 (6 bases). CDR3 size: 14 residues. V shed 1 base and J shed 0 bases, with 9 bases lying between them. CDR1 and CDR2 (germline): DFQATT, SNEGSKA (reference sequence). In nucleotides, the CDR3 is TGCAGTGCTAGAGTACGGGACATGAACACTGAAGCTTTCTTT. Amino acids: CSARVRDMNTEAFF.

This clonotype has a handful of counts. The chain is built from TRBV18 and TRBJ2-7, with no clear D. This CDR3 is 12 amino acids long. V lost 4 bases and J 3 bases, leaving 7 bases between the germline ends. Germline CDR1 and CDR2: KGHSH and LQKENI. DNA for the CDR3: TGTGCCAGCTCACAGGAAAACTACGAGCAGTACTTC. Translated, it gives CASSQENYEQYF.

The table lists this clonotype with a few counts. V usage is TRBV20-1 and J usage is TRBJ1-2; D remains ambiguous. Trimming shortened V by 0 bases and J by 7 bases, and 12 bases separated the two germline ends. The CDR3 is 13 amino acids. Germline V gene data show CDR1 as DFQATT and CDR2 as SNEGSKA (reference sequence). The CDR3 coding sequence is TGCAGTGCTAGAGATCCCCCCGACCCTGGCTACACCTTC. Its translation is CSARDPPDPGYTF.

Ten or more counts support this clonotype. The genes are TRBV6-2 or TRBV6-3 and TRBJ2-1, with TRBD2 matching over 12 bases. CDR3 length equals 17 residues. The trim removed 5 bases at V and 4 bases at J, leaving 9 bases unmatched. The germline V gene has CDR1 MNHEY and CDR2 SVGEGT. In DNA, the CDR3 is TGTGCCAGCAGTATTTTCAGCGGACTAGCGGGGTACAATGAGCAGTTCTTC. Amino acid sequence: CASSIFSGLAGYNEQFF.

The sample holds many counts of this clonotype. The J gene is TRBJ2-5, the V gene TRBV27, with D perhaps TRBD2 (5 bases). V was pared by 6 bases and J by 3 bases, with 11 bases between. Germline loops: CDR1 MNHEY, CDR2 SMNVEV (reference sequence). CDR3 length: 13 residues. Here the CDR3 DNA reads TGTGCCAGCAGGCGGAAGAGGGAAGAGACCCAGTACTTC. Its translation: CASRRKREETQYF.

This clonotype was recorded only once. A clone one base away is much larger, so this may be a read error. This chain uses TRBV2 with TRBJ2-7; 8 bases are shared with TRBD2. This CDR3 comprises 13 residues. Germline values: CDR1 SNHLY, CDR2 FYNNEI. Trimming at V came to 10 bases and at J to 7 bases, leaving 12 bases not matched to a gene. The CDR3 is CANGVAGGGEQYF. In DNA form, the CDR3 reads TGTGCCAACGGCGTGGCGGGAGGAGGGGAGCAGTACTTC.

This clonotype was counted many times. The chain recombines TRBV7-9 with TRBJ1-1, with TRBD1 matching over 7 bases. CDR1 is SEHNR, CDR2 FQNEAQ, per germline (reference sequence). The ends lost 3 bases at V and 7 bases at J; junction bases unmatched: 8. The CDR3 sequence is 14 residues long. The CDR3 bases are TGTGCCAGCAGCTTGCCACAAGGGACAGTTGAAGCTTTCTTT. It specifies CASSLPQGTVEAFF.

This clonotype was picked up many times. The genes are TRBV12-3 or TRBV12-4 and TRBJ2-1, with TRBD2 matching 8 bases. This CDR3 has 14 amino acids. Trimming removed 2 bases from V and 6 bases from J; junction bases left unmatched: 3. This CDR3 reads CASSLRTSGNEQFF. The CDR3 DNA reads TGTGCCAGCAGTTTACGCACTAGCGGCAATGAGCAGTTCTTC.

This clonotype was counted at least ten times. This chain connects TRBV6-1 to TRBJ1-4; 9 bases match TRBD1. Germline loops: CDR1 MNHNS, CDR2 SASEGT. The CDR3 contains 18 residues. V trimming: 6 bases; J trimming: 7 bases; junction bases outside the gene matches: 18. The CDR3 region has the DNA TGTGCCAGCAGATGGTCCCCGGACAGGGGCCACAATCGTGAAAAACTGTTTTTT. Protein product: CASRWSPDRGHNREKLFF.

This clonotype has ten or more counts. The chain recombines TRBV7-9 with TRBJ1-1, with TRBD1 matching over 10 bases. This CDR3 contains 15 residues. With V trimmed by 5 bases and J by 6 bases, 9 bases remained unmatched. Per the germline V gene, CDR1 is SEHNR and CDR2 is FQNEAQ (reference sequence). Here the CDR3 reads CASSPAGTGAAEAFF. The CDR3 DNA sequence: TGTGCCAGCAGCCCGGCCGGGACAGGGGCGGCTGAAGCTTTCTTT.

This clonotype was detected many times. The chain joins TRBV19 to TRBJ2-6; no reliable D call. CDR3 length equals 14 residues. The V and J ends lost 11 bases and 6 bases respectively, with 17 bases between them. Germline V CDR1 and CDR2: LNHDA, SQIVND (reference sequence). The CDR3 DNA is TGTGCCGCCAGCCGGGCGAGAATGGCCAACGTCCTGACTTTC. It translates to CAASRARMANVLTF.

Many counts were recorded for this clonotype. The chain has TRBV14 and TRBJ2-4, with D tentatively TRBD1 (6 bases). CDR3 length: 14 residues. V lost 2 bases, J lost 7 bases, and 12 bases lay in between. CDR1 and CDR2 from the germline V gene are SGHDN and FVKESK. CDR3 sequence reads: CASSQTGRGNIQYF. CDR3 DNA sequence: TGTGCCAGCAGCCAAACGGGTAGGGGGAACATTCAGTACTTC.

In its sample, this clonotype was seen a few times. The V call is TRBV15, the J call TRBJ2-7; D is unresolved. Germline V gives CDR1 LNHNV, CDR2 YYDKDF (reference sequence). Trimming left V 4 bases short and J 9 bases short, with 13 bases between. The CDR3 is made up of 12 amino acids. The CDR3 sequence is CATSTSTARQYF. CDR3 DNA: TGTGCCACCAGCACTTCAACCGCCCGGCAGTACTTC.

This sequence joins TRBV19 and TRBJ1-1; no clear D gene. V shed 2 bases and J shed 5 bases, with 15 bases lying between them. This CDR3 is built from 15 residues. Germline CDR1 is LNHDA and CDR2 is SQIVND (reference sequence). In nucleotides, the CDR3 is TGTGCCAGTAGTATAATTGGATGGACGAGGACTGAAGCTTTCTTT. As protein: CASSIIGWTRTEAFF.

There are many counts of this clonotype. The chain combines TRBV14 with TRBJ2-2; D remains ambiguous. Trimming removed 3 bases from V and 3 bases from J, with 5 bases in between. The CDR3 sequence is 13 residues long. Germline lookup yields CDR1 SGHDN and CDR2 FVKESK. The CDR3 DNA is TGTGCCAGCAGCCAGATCGACACCGGGGAGCTGTTTTTT. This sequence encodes CASSQIDTGELFF.

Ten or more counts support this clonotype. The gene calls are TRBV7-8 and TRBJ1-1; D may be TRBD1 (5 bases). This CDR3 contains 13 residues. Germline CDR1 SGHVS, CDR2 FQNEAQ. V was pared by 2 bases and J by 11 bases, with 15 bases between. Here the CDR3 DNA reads TGTGCCAGCAGCTTATTGTCAGGGATTGAGGCTTTCTTT. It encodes CASSLLSGIEAFF.